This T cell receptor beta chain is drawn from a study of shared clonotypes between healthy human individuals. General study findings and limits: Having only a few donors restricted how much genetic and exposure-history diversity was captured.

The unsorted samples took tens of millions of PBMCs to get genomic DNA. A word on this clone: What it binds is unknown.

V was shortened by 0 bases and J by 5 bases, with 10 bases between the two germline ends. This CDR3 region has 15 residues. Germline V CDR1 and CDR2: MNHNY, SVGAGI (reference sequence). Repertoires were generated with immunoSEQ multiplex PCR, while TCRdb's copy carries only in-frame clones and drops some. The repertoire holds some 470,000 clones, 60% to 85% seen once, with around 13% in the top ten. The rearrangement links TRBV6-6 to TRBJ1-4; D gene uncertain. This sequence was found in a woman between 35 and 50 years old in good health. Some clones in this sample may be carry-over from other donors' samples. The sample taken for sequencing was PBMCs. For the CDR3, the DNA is TGTGCCAGCAGTTACTCGGGAGAATCCAATGAAAAACTGTTTTTT. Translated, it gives CASSYSGESNEKLFF.